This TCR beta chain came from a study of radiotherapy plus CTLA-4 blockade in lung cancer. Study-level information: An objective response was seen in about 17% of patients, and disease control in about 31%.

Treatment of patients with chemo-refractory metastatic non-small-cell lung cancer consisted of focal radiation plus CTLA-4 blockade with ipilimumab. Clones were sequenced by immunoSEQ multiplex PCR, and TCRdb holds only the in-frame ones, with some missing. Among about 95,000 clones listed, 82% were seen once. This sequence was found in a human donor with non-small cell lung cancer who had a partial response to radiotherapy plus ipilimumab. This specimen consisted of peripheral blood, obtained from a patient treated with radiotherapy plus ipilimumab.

CDR3 residues: CASGGGGWTEAFF. DNA of the CDR3: TGTGCCAGCGGCGGGGGGGGGTGGACTGAAGCTTTCTTT. This rearrangement joins TRBV7-9 to TRBJ1-1, with D perhaps matching TRBD1 (5 bases). CDR1 is SEHNR and CDR2 is FQNEAQ in the germline V gene (reference sequence). The CDR3 sequence is 13 residues long. The V end lost 8 bases, the J end lost 5 bases, and 15 bases lay between the germline ends.